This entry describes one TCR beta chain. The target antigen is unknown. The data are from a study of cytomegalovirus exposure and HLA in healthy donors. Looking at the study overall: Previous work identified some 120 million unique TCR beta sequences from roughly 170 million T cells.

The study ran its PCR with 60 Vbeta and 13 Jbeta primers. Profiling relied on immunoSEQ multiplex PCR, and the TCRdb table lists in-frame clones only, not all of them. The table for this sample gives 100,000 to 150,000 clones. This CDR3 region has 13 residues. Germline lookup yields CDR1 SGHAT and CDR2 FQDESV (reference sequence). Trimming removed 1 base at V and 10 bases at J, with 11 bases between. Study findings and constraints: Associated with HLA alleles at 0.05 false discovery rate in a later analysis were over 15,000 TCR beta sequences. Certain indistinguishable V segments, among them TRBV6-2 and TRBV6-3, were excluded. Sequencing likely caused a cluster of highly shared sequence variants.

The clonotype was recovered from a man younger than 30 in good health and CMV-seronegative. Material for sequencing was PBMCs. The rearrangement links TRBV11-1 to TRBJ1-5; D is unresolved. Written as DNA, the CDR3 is TGTGCCAGCAGCTTAGGAATCAACAGCCCCCAGCATTTT. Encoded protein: CASSLGINSPQHF.